This TCR beta chain came from a study of cytomegalovirus exposure and HLA in healthy donors. Turning to the study itself: Early on, a data release was issued that held some 91 million unique TCRs from HLA-typed donors.

V shed 4 bases, J shed 4 bases, and the junction held 10 bases outside the gene matches. Germline V CDR1 and CDR2: SGDLS, YYNGEE. The CDR3 has 18 amino acids. In regard to this clone: The antigen remains undetermined.

Study-level points and caveats: Some V segments, including TRBV6-2 and TRBV6-3, were excluded as indistinguishable. A later analysis reported that several of the most significant clusters appeared to be linked to common viral pathogens, among them Epstein-Barr virus.

PCR primers comprised 60 Vbeta and 13 Jbeta primers. The assay was immunoSEQ multiplex PCR, and TCRdb's table has in-frame clones only and misses some. The table includes 150,000 to 200,000 clones, roughly 87% detected once. The sample consisted of PBMCs. The receptor's source is a woman between 45 and 65 years old in good health and CMV-seronegative. This chain links TRBV9 with TRBJ2-5; 16 nucleotides agree with TRBD2. CDR3 loop: CASSFGTSGGASRETQYF. CDR3 sequence (DNA): TGTGCCAGCAGCTTCGGGACTAGCGGGGGGGCCAGTCGAGAGACCCAGTACTTC.